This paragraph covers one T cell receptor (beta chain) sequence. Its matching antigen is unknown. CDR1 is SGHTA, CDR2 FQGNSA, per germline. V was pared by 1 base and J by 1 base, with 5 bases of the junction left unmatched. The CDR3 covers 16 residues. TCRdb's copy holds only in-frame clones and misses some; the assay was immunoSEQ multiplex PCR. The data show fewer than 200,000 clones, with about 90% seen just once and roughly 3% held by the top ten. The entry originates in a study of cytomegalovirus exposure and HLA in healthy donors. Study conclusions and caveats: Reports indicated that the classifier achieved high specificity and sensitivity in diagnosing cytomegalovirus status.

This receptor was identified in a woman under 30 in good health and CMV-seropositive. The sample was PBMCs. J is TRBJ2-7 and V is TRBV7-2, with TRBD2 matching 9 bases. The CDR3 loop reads CASSLVVTSGSYEQYF. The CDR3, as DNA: TGTGCCAGCAGCTTAGTCGTGACTAGCGGATCCTACGAGCAGTACTTC. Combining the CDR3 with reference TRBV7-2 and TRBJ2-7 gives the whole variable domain GAGVSQSPSNKVTEKGKDVELRCDPISGHTALYWYRQSLGQGLEFLIYFQGNSAPDKSGLPSDRFSAERTGGSVSTLTIQRTQQEDSAVYLCASSLVVTSGSYEQYFGPGTRLTVT.